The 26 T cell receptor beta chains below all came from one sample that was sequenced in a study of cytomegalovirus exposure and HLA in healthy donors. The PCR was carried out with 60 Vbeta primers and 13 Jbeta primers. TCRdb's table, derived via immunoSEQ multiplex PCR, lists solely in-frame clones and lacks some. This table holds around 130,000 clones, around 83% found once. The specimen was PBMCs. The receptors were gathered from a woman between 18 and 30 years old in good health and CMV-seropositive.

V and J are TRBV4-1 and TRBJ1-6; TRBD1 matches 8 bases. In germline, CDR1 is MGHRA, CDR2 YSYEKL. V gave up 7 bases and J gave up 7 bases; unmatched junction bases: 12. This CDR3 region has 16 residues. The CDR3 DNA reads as TGCGCCAGCAATCGTGGACAGGGAGAGTCAAATTCACCCCTCCACTTT. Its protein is CASNRGQGESNSPLHF.

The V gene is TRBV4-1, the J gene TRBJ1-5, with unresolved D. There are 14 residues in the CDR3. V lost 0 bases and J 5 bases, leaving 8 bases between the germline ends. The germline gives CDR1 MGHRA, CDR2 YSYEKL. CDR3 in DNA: TGCGCCAGCAGCCAAGAAGGAGCGGATCAGCCCCAGCATTTT. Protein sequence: CASSQEGADQPQHF.

The CDR3 DNA follows: TGCGCCAGCAGCCAGCTCACGGGTCCCACCGGGGAGCTGTTTTTT. As protein: CASSQLTGPTGELFF. The chain employs TRBV4-1 and TRBJ2-2; D remains ambiguous. V lost 3 bases and J 4 bases, leaving 12 bases between the germline ends. CDR1 and CDR2 from the germline V gene are MGHRA and YSYEKL. The CDR3 sequence is 15 residues long.

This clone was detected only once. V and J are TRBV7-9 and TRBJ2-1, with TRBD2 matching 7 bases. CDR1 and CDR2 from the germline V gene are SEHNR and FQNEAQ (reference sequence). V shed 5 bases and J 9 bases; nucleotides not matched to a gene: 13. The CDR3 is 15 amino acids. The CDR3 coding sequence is TGTGCCAGCAGCATCCCCGGGACTACGGTGAGTGAGCAGTTCTTC. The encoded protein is CASSIPGTTVSEQFF.

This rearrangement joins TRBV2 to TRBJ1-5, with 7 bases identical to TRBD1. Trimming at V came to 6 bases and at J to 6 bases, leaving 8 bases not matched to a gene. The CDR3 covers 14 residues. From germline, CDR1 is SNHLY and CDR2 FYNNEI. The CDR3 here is CASRHSRDSQPQHF. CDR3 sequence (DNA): TGTGCCAGCAGGCACAGCCGGGACAGTCAGCCCCAGCATTTT.

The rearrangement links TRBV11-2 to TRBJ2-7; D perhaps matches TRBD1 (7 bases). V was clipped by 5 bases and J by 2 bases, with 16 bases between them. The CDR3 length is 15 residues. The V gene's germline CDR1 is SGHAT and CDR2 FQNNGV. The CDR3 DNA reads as TGTGCCAGCAGCGCAGGGGGGTTAGGCACCTACGAGCAGTACTTC. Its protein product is CASSAGGLGTYEQYF.

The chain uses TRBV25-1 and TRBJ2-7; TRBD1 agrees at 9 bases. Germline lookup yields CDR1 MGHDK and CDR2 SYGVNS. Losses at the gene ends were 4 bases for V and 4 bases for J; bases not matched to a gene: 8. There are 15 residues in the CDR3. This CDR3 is CASSGRDRDYYEQYF. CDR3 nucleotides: TGTGCCAGCAGTGGCCGGGACAGGGATTATTACGAGCAGTACTTC.

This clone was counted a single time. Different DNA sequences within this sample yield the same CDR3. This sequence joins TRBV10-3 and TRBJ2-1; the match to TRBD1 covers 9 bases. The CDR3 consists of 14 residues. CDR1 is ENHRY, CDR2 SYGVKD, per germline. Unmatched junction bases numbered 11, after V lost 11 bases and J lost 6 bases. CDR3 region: CADLEQGAFNEQFF. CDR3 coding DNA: TGTGCCGACCTTGAACAGGGGGCTTTCAATGAGCAGTTCTTC.

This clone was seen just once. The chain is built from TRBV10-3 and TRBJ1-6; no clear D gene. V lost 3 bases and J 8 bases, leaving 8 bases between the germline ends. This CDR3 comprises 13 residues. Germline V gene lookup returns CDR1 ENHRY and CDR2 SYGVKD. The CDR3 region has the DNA TGTGCCATCAGTGACCCGGAGGATTCACCCCTCCACTTT. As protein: CAISDPEDSPLHF.

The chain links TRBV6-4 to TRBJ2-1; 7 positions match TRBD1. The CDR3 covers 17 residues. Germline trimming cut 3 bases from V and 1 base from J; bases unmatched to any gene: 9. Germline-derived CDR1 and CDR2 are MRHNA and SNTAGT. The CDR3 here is CASSDRGQDSSYNEQFF. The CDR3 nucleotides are TGTGCCAGCAGTGATAGAGGACAGGACTCTTCCTACAATGAGCAGTTCTTC.

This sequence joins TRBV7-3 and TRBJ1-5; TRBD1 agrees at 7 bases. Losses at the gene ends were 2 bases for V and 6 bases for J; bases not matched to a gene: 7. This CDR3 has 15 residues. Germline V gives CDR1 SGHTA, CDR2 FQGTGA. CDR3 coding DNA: TGTGCCAGCAGCTTACAGGGGGGCGCGGGTCAGCCCCAGCATTTT. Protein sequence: CASSLQGGAGQPQHF.

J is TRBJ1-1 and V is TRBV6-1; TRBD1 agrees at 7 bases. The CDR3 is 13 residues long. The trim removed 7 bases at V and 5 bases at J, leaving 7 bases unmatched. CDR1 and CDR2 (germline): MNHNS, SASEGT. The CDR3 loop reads CASNEGAGTEAFF. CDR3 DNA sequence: TGTGCCAGCAACGAGGGGGCGGGAACTGAAGCTTTCTTT.

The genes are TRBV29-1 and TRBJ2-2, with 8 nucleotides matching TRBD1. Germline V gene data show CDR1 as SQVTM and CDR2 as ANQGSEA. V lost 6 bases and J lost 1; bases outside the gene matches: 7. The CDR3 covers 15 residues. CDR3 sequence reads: CSVPPGTGNTGELFF. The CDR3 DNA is TGCAGCGTCCCCCCAGGGACAGGGAACACCGGGGAGCTGTTTTTT.

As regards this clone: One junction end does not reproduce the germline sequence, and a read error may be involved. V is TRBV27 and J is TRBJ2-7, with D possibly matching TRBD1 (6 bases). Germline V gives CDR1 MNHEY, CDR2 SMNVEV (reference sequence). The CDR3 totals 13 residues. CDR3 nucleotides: TGTGCCAGCAGTCTATCAACAGGGTACGAGCAGTACTTC. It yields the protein CASSLSTGYEQYF.

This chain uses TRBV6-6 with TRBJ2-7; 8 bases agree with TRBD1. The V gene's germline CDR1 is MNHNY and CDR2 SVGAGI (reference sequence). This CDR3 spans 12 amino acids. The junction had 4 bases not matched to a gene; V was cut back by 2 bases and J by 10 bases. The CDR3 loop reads CASSYETGGQYF. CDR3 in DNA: TGTGCCAGCAGTTACGAAACAGGGGGACAGTACTTC.

The chain's CDR3 is CASQGTGGVNTEAFF. CDR3 in DNA: TGTGCCAGCCAGGGAACAGGAGGGGTGAACACTGAAGCTTTCTTT. This rearrangement joins TRBV18 to TRBJ1-1, with TRBD1 as a possible D gene (5 bases). The CDR3 spans 15 residues. Germline loops: CDR1 KGHSH, CDR2 LQKENI. V lost 8 bases, J lost 0 bases, and 16 bases lay in between.

Written as DNA, the CDR3 is TGTGCCAGCATACAGGAGGGCGGGGGGGCCGTAGATGAGCAGTTCTTC. Translated, it gives CASIQEGGGAVDEQFF. The chain links TRBV9 to TRBJ2-1; 9 bases line up with TRBD2. From germline, CDR1 is SGDLS and CDR2 YYNGEE. There are 16 residues in the CDR3. After removal of 6 bases from V and 8 bases from J, the junction contained 15 bases not matched to a gene.

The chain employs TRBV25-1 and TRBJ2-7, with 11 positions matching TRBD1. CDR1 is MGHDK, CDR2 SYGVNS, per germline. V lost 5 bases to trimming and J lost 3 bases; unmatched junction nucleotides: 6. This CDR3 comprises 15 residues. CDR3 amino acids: CASSRAGTGGYEQYF. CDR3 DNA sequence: TGTGCCAGCAGTAGAGCCGGGACAGGGGGCTACGAGCAGTACTTC.

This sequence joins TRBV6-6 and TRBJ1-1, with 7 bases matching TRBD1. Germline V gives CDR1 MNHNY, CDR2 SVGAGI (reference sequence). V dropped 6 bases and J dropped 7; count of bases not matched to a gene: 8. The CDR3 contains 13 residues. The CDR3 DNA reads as TGTGCCAGCAGCCAAACACGGGACAGTGAAGCTTTCTTT. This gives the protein CASSQTRDSEAFF.

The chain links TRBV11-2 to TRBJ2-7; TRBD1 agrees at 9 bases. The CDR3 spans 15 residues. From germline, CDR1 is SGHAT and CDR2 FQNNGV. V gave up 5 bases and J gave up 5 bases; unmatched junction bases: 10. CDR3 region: CASSLPPGQGNEQYF. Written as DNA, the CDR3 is TGTGCCAGCAGCCTACCCCCGGGACAGGGCAACGAGCAGTACTTC.

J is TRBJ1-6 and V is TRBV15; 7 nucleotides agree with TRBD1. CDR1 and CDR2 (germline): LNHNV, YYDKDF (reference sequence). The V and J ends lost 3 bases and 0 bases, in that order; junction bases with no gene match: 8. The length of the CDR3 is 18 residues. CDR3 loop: CATSSGPQGSSYNSPLHF. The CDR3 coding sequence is TGTGCCACCAGCAGCGGACCACAGGGGAGCTCCTATAATTCACCCCTCCACTTT.

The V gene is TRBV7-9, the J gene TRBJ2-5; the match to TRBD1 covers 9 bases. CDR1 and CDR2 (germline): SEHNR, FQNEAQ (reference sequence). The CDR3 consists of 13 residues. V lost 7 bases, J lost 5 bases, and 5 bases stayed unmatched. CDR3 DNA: TGTGCCAGCACCAGGGACAGGGCCGAGACCCAGTACTTC. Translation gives CASTRDRAETQYF.

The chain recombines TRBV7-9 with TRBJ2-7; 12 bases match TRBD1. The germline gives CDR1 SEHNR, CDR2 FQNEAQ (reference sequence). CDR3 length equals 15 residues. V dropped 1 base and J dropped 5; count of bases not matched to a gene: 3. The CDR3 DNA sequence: TGTGCCAGCAGCTTAGAGGGGACAGGGGGCGACGAGCAGTACTTC. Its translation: CASSLEGTGGDEQYF.

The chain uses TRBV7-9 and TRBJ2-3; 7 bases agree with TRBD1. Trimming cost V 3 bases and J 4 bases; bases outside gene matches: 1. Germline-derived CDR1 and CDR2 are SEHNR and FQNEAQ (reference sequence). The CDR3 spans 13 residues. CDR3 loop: CASSLTGPDTQYF. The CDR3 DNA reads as TGTGCCAGCAGCTTGACAGGGCCAGATACGCAGTATTTT.

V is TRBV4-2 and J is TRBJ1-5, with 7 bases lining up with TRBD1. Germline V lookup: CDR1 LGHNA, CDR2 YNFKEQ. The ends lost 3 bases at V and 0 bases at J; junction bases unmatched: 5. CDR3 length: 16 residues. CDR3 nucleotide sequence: TGTGCCAGCAGCCAGACCGGGACAGATAGCAATCAGCCCCAGCATTTT. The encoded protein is CASSQTGTDSNQPQHF.

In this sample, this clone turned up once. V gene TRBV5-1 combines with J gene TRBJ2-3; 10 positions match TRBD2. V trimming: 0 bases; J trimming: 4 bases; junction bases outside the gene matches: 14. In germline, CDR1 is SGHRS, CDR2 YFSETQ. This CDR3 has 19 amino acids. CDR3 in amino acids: CASSLAGTWRTSGSDTQYF. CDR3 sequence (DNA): TGCGCCAGCAGCTTGGCTGGAACATGGAGGACTAGCGGATCAGATACGCAGTATTTT.